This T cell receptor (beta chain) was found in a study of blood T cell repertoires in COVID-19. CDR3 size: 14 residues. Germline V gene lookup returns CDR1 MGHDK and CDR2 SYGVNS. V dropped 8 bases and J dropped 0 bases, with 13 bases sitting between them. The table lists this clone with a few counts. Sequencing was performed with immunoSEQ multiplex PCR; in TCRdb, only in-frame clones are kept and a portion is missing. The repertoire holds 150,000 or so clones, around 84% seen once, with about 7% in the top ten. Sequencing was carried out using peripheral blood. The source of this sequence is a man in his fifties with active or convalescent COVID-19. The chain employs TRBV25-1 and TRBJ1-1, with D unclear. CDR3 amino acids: CASSQRGVNTEAFF. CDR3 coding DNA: TGTGCCAGCTCCCAACGGGGAGTGAACACTGAAGCTTTCTTT.